The rows below give T cell receptor beta chains drawn from one sample of a study of T cell repertoires in cytomegalovirus infection. Using its own MiXCR run on the reads, TCRdb lists one record per CDR3 protein. The data show about 740,000 distinct CDR3 sequences, about a third seen once. Sequenced material: PBMCs. These receptors came from a human donor in good health (CMV status not recorded). Some clones in this sample may be carry-over from other donors' samples. Each CDR3 is given with its conserved first and last residue. Fields, in order: CDR3 length, J gene, V gene, D gene, clone size, CDR3 DNA, CDR3 protein. The D gene is left open where the match is weak. The size field is filled for only some rows; it gives once, few, many or a size class.

len: 14; j_gene: TRBJ1-1; v_gene: TRBV7-9; d_gene: TRBD1; abundance: .; CDR3nt: TGTGCCAGCAGCTCTAGACAGGGACAGACTGAAGCTTTCTTT; CDR3aa: CASSSRQGQTEAFF
len: 13; j_gene: TRBJ2-1; v_gene: TRBV19; d_gene: .; abundance: few; CDR3nt: TGTGCCAGTAGTGCGGACTCCTACAATGAGCAGTTCTTC; CDR3aa: CASSADSYNEQFF
len: 14; j_gene: TRBJ1-1; v_gene: TRBV7-2; d_gene: .; abundance: many; CDR3nt: TGTGCCAGCAGCCAAGACAGCATCGGGACTGAAGCTTTCTTT; CDR3aa: CASSQDSIGTEAFF
len: 18; j_gene: TRBJ2-1; v_gene: TRBV12-3/TRBV12-4; d_gene: .; abundance: .; CDR3nt: TGTGCCAGCAGTTCCCTTAGGGATCTAGCCAGCTCCTACAATGAGCAGTTCTTC; CDR3aa: CASSSLRDLASSYNEQFF
len: 16; j_gene: TRBJ2-2; v_gene: TRBV20-1; d_gene: TRBD2; abundance: .; CDR3nt: TGCAGTGCCCGCGGTGAGCGGGAGGTGGCCACCGGGGAGCTGTTTTTT; CDR3aa: CSARGEREVATGELFF
len: 14; j_gene: TRBJ2-3; v_gene: TRBV5-1; d_gene: .; abundance: .; CDR3nt: TGCGCCAGCAGCTTGATGGACCGCACAGATACGCAGTATTTT; CDR3aa: CASSLMDRTDTQYF
len: 14; j_gene: TRBJ2-7; v_gene: TRBV7-6; d_gene: .; abundance: .; CDR3nt: TGTGCCAGCAGCTTAGGGCAGGGCTCCTACGAGCCGTACTTC; CDR3aa: CASSLGQGSYEPYF
len: 13; j_gene: TRBJ1-6; v_gene: TRBV7-2; d_gene: .; abundance: many; CDR3nt: TGTGCCAGCAGCTTAGAGGGCAGTTCACCCCTCCACTTT; CDR3aa: CASSLEGSSPLHF
len: 15; j_gene: TRBJ2-5; v_gene: TRBV20-1; d_gene: TRBD2; abundance: .; CDR3nt: TGCAGTGCTAATTCCGGGACTAGCGGAGTAGAGACCCAGTACTTC; CDR3aa: CSANSGTSGVETQYF
len: 15; j_gene: TRBJ2-7; v_gene: TRBV20-1; d_gene: .; abundance: .; CDR3nt: TGCAGTGCCCCTATCTTTCTTCAGGTCCCCTACGAGCAGTACTTC; CDR3aa: CSAPIFLQVPYEQYF
len: 15; j_gene: TRBJ1-5; v_gene: TRBV19; d_gene: .; abundance: few; CDR3nt: TGTGCCAGTAGTATTGGGAGGAGCGGTGGTCAGCCCCAGCATTTT; CDR3aa: CASSIGRSGGQPQHF
len: 13; j_gene: TRBJ2-5; v_gene: TRBV28; d_gene: TRBD2; abundance: many; CDR3nt: TGTGCCAGCAGACCTAGCGGACAAGAGACCCAGTACTTC; CDR3aa: CASRPSGQETQYF
len: 15; j_gene: TRBJ2-5; v_gene: TRBV12-3/TRBV12-4; d_gene: .; abundance: .; CDR3nt: TGTGCCAGCAGTTTCCCTACTAGTTCGGGAGAGACCCAGTACTTC; CDR3aa: CASSFPTSSGETQYF
len: 13; j_gene: TRBJ2-2; v_gene: TRBV28; d_gene: .; abundance: once; CDR3nt: TGTGCCAGCATCTTGGGGGCATCCGGGGAGCTGTTTTTT; CDR3aa: CASILGASGELFF
len: 14; j_gene: TRBJ2-7; v_gene: TRBV20-1; d_gene: .; abundance: .; CDR3nt: TGCAGTGCGATAGACAGGCGGAGCTCCTACGAGCAGTACTTC; CDR3aa: CSAIDRRSSYEQYF
len: 17; j_gene: TRBJ2-6; v_gene: TRBV19; d_gene: .; abundance: few; CDR3nt: TGTGCCAGTAAGACAGCCACCATCTCTCTGGGGGCCAACGTCCTGACTTTC; CDR3aa: CASKTATISLGANVLTF
len: 13; j_gene: TRBJ1-5; v_gene: TRBV28; d_gene: .; abundance: .; CDR3nt: TGTGCCAGCAGCAGAACGAGGTCGGAGCCCCAGCATTTT; CDR3aa: CASSRTRSEPQHF
len: 14; j_gene: TRBJ1-1; v_gene: TRBV12-3/TRBV12-4; d_gene: .; abundance: few; CDR3nt: TGTGCCAGCAGTGGGGGGGCGACGAACACTGAAGCTTTCTTT; CDR3aa: CASSGGATNTEAFF
len: 15; j_gene: TRBJ1-2; v_gene: TRBV5-1; d_gene: .; abundance: once; CDR3nt: TGCGCCAGCAGCTTGCCGGACAGAACCAACTATGGCTACACCTTC; CDR3aa: CASSLPDRTNYGYTF
len: 13; j_gene: TRBJ2-1; v_gene: TRBV7-2; d_gene: .; abundance: many; CDR3nt: TGTGCCAGCAGCTTAGCTAGGAGCAATGAGCAGTTCTTC; CDR3aa: CASSLARSNEQFF
len: 14; j_gene: TRBJ2-7; v_gene: TRBV6-1; d_gene: TRBD1; abundance: few; CDR3nt: TGTGCCAGCAGACCCGGGACAGGGGACTACGAGCAGTACTTC; CDR3aa: CASRPGTGDYEQYF
len: 13; j_gene: TRBJ2-5; v_gene: TRBV19; d_gene: .; abundance: once; CDR3nt: TGTGCCAGTAGTATAAACAGGCAAGAGACCCAGTACTTC; CDR3aa: CASSINRQETQYF
len: 14; j_gene: TRBJ2-7; v_gene: TRBV6-6; d_gene: TRBD2; abundance: .; CDR3nt: TGTGCCAGCAGTGAGACGGGGGGTCCCCTCGAGCAGTACTTC; CDR3aa: CASSETGGPLEQYF
len: 16; j_gene: TRBJ2-1; v_gene: TRBV7-9; d_gene: .; abundance: few; CDR3nt: TGTGCCAGCACCCAAGGTGGACACCCCCCCTACAATGAGCAGTTCTTC; CDR3aa: CASTQGGHPPYNEQFF
len: 15; j_gene: TRBJ2-1; v_gene: TRBV11-2; d_gene: TRBD2; abundance: few; CDR3nt: TGTGCCAGCAGCTTAGGGGTAGCGGGATCTGGTGAGCAGTTCTTC; CDR3aa: CASSLGVAGSGEQFF
len: 16; j_gene: TRBJ2-7; v_gene: TRBV7-6; d_gene: .; abundance: .; CDR3nt: TGTGCCAGCAGCTTAGTTTACACAGACTGGACCTACGAGCAGTACTTC; CDR3aa: CASSLVYTDWTYEQYF
len: 13; j_gene: TRBJ2-5; v_gene: TRBV5-1; d_gene: .; abundance: few; CDR3nt: TGCGCCAGCAGCGAAACAGGGAGTGGTACCCAGTACTTC; CDR3aa: CASSETGSGTQYF
len: 12; j_gene: TRBJ1-6; v_gene: TRBV7-2; d_gene: .; abundance: many; CDR3nt: TGTGCCACCGGTGAGGGTGGCTCACCCCTCCACTTT; CDR3aa: CATGEGGSPLHF
len: 14; j_gene: TRBJ1-5; v_gene: TRBV12-3/TRBV12-4; d_gene: .; abundance: .; CDR3nt: TGTGCCAGCAGGAACGGGACGAGTAATCAGCCCCAGCATTTT; CDR3aa: CASRNGTSNQPQHF
len: 17; j_gene: TRBJ2-3; v_gene: TRBV28; d_gene: .; abundance: few; CDR3nt: TGTGCCAGCAGTCTAAGACTAGGACCGACTATCACAGATACGCAGTATTTT; CDR3aa: CASSLRLGPTITDTQYF
len: 15; j_gene: TRBJ2-4; v_gene: TRBV6-1; d_gene: .; abundance: .; CDR3nt: TGTGCCAGCCGCCAGGGAGGTCTAGCCAAAAACATTCAGTACTTC; CDR3aa: CASRQGGLAKNIQYF
len: 18; j_gene: TRBJ2-6; v_gene: TRBV20-1; d_gene: TRBD1; abundance: once; CDR3nt: TGCAGTGTTCCGGGACAGGCTAGCGCGGACTCTGGGGCCAACGTCCTGACTTTC; CDR3aa: CSVPGQASADSGANVLTF
len: 14; j_gene: TRBJ1-3; v_gene: TRBV28; d_gene: .; abundance: .; CDR3nt: TGTGCCAGCAGTTTACCCCCATTTGGAAACACCATATATTTT; CDR3aa: CASSLPPFGNTIYF
len: 15; j_gene: TRBJ2-2; v_gene: TRBV7-3; d_gene: .; abundance: .; CDR3nt: TGTGCCAGCAGCTTGGACATGCGAGGTACCGGGGAGCTGTTTTTT; CDR3aa: CASSLDMRGTGELFF
len: 16; j_gene: TRBJ1-2; v_gene: TRBV3-1; d_gene: .; abundance: few; CDR3nt: TGTGCCAGCAGCCAAGAGGGGGAAGGAGCTAACTATGGCTACACCTTC; CDR3aa: CASSQEGEGANYGYTF
len: 15; j_gene: TRBJ2-5; v_gene: TRBV5-5; d_gene: TRBD2; abundance: few; CDR3nt: TGTGCCAGCAGCTTTTCCGGGGGGGGTCGGGAGACCCAGTACTTC; CDR3aa: CASSFSGGGRETQYF
len: 16; j_gene: TRBJ2-4; v_gene: TRBV2; d_gene: .; abundance: few; CDR3nt: TGTGCCAGCAGTGAAGCCATGGGTTTAGCCAAAAACATTCAGTACTTC; CDR3aa: CASSEAMGLAKNIQYF
len: 14; j_gene: TRBJ2-7; v_gene: TRBV7-3; d_gene: TRBD2; abundance: .; CDR3nt: TGTGCCAGCAGCCAGGGACTAGATCTCTACGAGCAGTACTTC; CDR3aa: CASSQGLDLYEQYF
len: 13; j_gene: TRBJ2-3; v_gene: TRBV12-3/TRBV12-4; d_gene: .; abundance: few; CDR3nt: TGTGCCAGCAGTTTCGACTTATCGGGTACGCAGTATTTT; CDR3aa: CASSFDLSGTQYF
len: 15; j_gene: TRBJ1-1; v_gene: TRBV7-8; d_gene: TRBD1; abundance: .; CDR3nt: TGTGCCAGCAGCTCACGGGACAGGATGAACACTGAAGCTTTCTTT; CDR3aa: CASSSRDRMNTEAFF
len: 14; j_gene: TRBJ1-2; v_gene: TRBV7-2; d_gene: TRBD1; abundance: many; CDR3nt: TGTGCCAGCAGCCCCTGGGGACAGGGGTATGGCTACACCTTC; CDR3aa: CASSPWGQGYGYTF
len: 13; j_gene: TRBJ1-1; v_gene: TRBV28; d_gene: .; abundance: .; CDR3nt: TGTGCCAGCAGTTTAAGGTTCGGGGAGAGGGCTTTCTTT; CDR3aa: CASSLRFGERAFF